A single count supports the clone carrying this T cell receptor beta chain. This sample was included in a study of shared clonotypes between healthy human individuals. Repertoires were generated with immunoSEQ multiplex PCR, while TCRdb's copy carries only in-frame clones and drops some. The sample contains millions of clones, about 94% of which appear only once. As defined, naive CD8 cells were CD45RO-negative and positively selected for CCR7, with terminally differentiated effector memory CD45RA+ cells excluded. The CDR3 consists of 15 residues. The germline V gene has CDR1 SNHLY and CDR2 FYNNEI. V was shortened by 5 bases and J by 0 bases, with 11 bases between the two germline ends.

The sample consisted of naive CD8+ T cells sorted from blood. The V gene is TRBV2, the J gene TRBJ2-1; D is possibly TRBD1 (5 bases). The clonotype originates from a man in his late teens or twenties in good health. CDR3 residues: CASSTDRSSYNEQFF. CDR3 nucleotides: TGTGCCAGCAGTACCGACAGATCCTCCTACAATGAGCAGTTCTTC.